Below, 20 T cell receptor beta chains from the same sample are listed, as sequenced in a study of blood T cell repertoires in COVID-19. Clones were read by immunoSEQ multiplex PCR, and TCRdb kept only the in-frame ones, dropping some. The sample consists of a few hundred thousand clones, approximately 86% of them appearing once. The specimen was peripheral blood. These receptor sequences come from a human donor with COVID-19, enrolled during active disease. The donor label of this sample is uncertain.

The gene calls are TRBV6-5 and TRBJ1-4; no definite D call. Germline V lookup: CDR1 MNHEY, CDR2 SVGAGI. CDR3 length: 14 residues. The V end lost 5 bases, the J end lost 8 bases, and 15 bases lay between the germline ends. In DNA, the CDR3 is TGTGCCAGCAGTCGGGAGGGCGGGAGGGAAAAACTGTTTTTT. Protein sequence: CASSREGGREKLFF.

V and J are TRBV30 and TRBJ2-2; a weak D match, TRBD1 (6 bases). The germline gives CDR1 GTSNPN, CDR2 SVGIG (reference sequence). The V end was cut by 6 bases, the J end by 7 bases, with 15 bases between. The CDR3 loop spans 13 amino acids. The CDR3 region has the DNA TGTGCCTGCCAAGTTCAGGGGTTCGGGGAGCTGTTTTTT. As protein: CACQVQGFGELFF.

The chain couples TRBV4-3 to TRBJ2-7, with 10 bases matching TRBD1. V was clipped by 3 bases and J by 2 bases; unmatched bases: 7. From germline, CDR1 is LGHNA and CDR2 YSLEER. The CDR3 extends over 16 amino acids. CDR3 sequence (DNA): TGCGCCAGCAGCCAGGGACAGGGGCGCCTTACCTACGAGCAGTACTTC. This translates into CASSQGQGRLTYEQYF.

This rearrangement joins TRBV28 to TRBJ1-1, with D uncertain. V lost 3 bases to trimming and J lost 7 bases, with 12 bases between them. In germline, CDR1 is MDHEN, CDR2 SYDVKM. This CDR3 has 13 amino acids. CDR3 region: CASSFFLRHEAFF. CDR3 coding DNA: TGTGCCAGCAGTTTCTTCCTCAGACATGAAGCTTTCTTT.

The chain joins TRBV6-5 to TRBJ1-5, with 10 bases matching TRBD1. Germline V gene sequence: CDR1 MNHEY, CDR2 SVGAGI. V shed 6 bases and J 1 base; nucleotides not matched to a gene: 3. The CDR3 sequence is 15 residues long. Here the CDR3 reads CASRPTGGSNQPQHF. The CDR3 DNA reads TGTGCCAGCAGGCCGACAGGGGGCAGCAATCAGCCCCAGCATTTT.

The chain carries TRBV5-6 and TRBJ1-2; TRBD1 matches 7 bases. The CDR3 extends over 15 amino acids. Trimming cost V 2 bases and J 4 bases; bases outside gene matches: 8. Germline CDR1 is SGHDT and CDR2 is YYEEEE. The chain's CDR3 is CASSLLTGVGYGYTF. CDR3 nucleotides: TGTGCCAGCAGCTTACTTACAGGGGTCGGCTATGGCTACACCTTC.

The chain combines TRBV10-1 with TRBJ2-2; D gene uncertain. The CDR3 extends over 13 amino acids. Germline loops: CDR1 WNHNN, CDR2 SYGVQD (reference sequence). V lost 6 bases and J lost 7, with 12 bases in between. The CDR3 loop reads CASSLTGNGELFF. The DNA of the CDR3 is TGCGCCAGCAGCCTGACTGGAAACGGGGAGCTGTTTTTT.

The chain links TRBV24-1 to TRBJ2-2; 8 bases fit TRBD2. Germline assignment: CDR1 KGHDR and CDR2 SFDVKD. Losses at the gene ends were 9 bases for V and 7 bases for J; bases not matched to a gene: 12. This CDR3 has 15 residues. The CDR3, as DNA: TGTGCCACCGGGTCTGGGGGGACTAGTTACGGGGAGCTGTTTTTT. This codes for CATGSGGTSYGELFF.

The chain joins TRBV2 to TRBJ2-3; D possibly corresponds to TRBD2 (6 bases). The CDR3 consists of 14 residues. The V gene's germline CDR1 is SNHLY and CDR2 FYNNEI. The V end was cut by 6 bases, the J end by 1 base, with 11 bases between. The CDR3 sequence: CASRLATRTDTQYF. The CDR3 DNA sequence: TGTGCCAGCAGGCTAGCGACCCGCACAGATACGCAGTATTTT.

The chain recombines TRBV6-6 with TRBJ2-1, with 8 positions matching TRBD1. The CDR3 sequence is 14 residues long. V gave up 2 bases and J gave up 7 bases; unmatched junction bases: 4. CDR1 is MNHNY, CDR2 SVGAGI, per germline (reference sequence). CDR3 in DNA: TGTGCCAGCAGTTACGGGCAGGGGGCGAATGAGCAGTTCTTC. Amino acid sequence: CASSYGQGANEQFF.

The gene calls are TRBV28 and TRBJ2-3; 10 bases are a match to TRBD2. Germline trimming cut 6 bases from V and 0 bases from J; bases unmatched to any gene: 3. CDR1 is MDHEN and CDR2 is SYDVKM in the germline V gene. This CDR3 spans 15 amino acids. The CDR3, as DNA: TGTGCCAGCAGAACTAGCGGGGCGAGCACAGATACGCAGTATTTT. It yields the protein CASRTSGASTDTQYF.

V usage is TRBV12-3 or TRBV12-4 and J usage is TRBJ2-3, with 7 nucleotides matching TRBD2. The CDR3 has 13 amino acids. V shed 3 bases, J shed 6 bases, and the junction held 3 bases outside the gene matches. The CDR3 sequence is CASSFMGGDTQYF. CDR3 in DNA: TGTGCCAGCAGTTTCATGGGAGGGGATACGCAGTATTTT.

Regarding this clone: Other nucleotide sequences from this sample produce the same CDR3. This chain links TRBV7-2 with TRBJ2-7; 8 bases line up with TRBD2. The CDR3 length is 15 residues. The junction had 2 bases not matched to a gene; V was cut back by 1 base and J by 0 bases. CDR1 and CDR2 (germline): SGHTA, FQGNSA. CDR3 region: CASSLVSGSSYEQYF. The CDR3 nucleotides are TGTGCCAGCAGCTTAGTAAGCGGGAGCTCCTACGAGCAGTACTTC.

V gene TRBV28 combines with J gene TRBJ2-7, with D maybe TRBD1 (6 bases). The V gene lost 5 bases and the J gene lost 2 bases, with 13 bases spanning the gap. Looked up from germline, CDR1 is MDHEN and CDR2 is SYDVKM. The CDR3 is 14 amino acids. The CDR3 sequence is CASSTPGQTYEQYF. The DNA of the CDR3 is TGTGCCAGCAGTACCCCCGGACAGACCTACGAGCAGTACTTC.

This clone appeared a few times. This chain connects TRBV5-1 to TRBJ2-3; 10 bases fit TRBD2. CDR3 length: 16 amino acids. The V and J ends lost 1 base and 6 bases, in that order; junction bases with no gene match: 8. Germline V lookup: CDR1 SGHRS, CDR2 YFSETQ. DNA of the CDR3: TGCGCCAGCAGCTTGATGGCTAGCGGGAGTGGGGATACGCAGTATTTT. Amino acid sequence: CASSLMASGSGDTQYF.

The V and J genes are TRBV7-2 and TRBJ1-2, with 11 bases that match TRBD1. Germline-derived CDR1 and CDR2 are SGHTA and FQGNSA. The V gene end was trimmed by 2 bases and the J gene end by 4 bases; junction bases not matched to a gene: 3. The CDR3 has 15 residues. The CDR3 DNA follows: TGTGCCAGCAGCTTATTCGGGACAGGGGGCTATGGCTACACCTTC. Protein sequence: CASSLFGTGGYGYTF.

The V and J genes are TRBV28 and TRBJ2-7; D possibly corresponds to TRBD2 (6 bases). Trimming cost V 5 bases and J 4 bases, with 15 bases left between them. The CDR3 is 14 amino acids. Germline values: CDR1 MDHEN, CDR2 SYDVKM. CDR3 DNA sequence: TGTGCCAGCAGTACCACCGGGACTGGGTACGAGCAGTACTTC. This gives the protein CASSTTGTGYEQYF.

The chain employs TRBV9 and TRBJ1-2, with D uncertain. The CDR3 sequence is 12 residues long. Germline V gives CDR1 SGDLS, CDR2 YYNGEE. Trimming cost V 1 base and J 5 bases, with 6 bases left between them. CDR3 sequence reads: CASSVQSYGYTF. CDR3 bases: TGTGCCAGCAGCGTACAGTCATATGGCTACACCTTC.

The chain employs TRBV4-2 and TRBJ1-1, with a weak D call TRBD1 (5 bases). The V end was cut by 3 bases, the J end by 6 bases, with 17 bases between. The CDR3 is made up of 15 amino acids. Germline V CDR1 and CDR2: LGHNA, YNFKEQ. The CDR3 region has the DNA TGTGCCAGCAGCCACAACAGGCTCGGGCGGTCTGAAGCTTTCTTT. Its translation: CASSHNRLGRSEAFF.

This clone has just one count. Its ends do not fully match the called genes, so a read error is possible. The rearrangement joins TRBV25-1 to TRBJ2-1; D perhaps matches TRBD1 (6 bases). CDR3 size: 15 residues. Germline loops: CDR1 MGHDK, CDR2 SYGVNS. CDR3 amino acids: CASTETVTGYDEQFF. CDR3 DNA sequence: TGTGCCAGCACTGAAACCGTCACAGGGTACGATGAGCAGTTCTTC.